Shown below are 18 T cell receptor beta chains from a single sample sequenced in a study of T cells in Graves' hyperthyroidism and ophthalmopathy (dated by TCRdb to the late 2010s). The library was generated by multiplex PCR. The instrument was an Illumina HiSeq 2000. The TCR beta CDR3 regions were amplified from RNA transcripts. The first round of RT-PCR for the TCR CDR3 was performed with the HTBI primer set and the Qiagen OneStep RT-PCR kit. Clones were called with MiXCR by TCRdb after fastp trimmed the public reads at Q25, and only in-frame beta chains were retained. Here each entry gathers all rows of one CDR3 protein and keeps the most common genes and DNA. Here the sample has about 590,000 distinct CDR3 sequences; about 14% occur a single time. Roughly 7.1% of the sample lies in the top ten. The source material was blood. These receptors were collected from a woman aged 18-29 years with Graves' ophthalmopathy.

This clonotype came up many times. CDR3 coding DNA: TGTGCCTGGAACAGGGGGCAAACCTACGAGCAGTACTTC. This gives the protein CAWNRGQTYEQYF. The rearrangement uses TRBV30 and TRBJ2-7; 9 bases fit TRBD1. J gave up 2 bases and V 4 bases, and 3 bases lay outside the gene matches. Germline lookup yields CDR1 GTSNPN and CDR2 SVGIG (reference sequence). CDR3 length: 13 amino acids.

Many counts were recorded for this clonotype. J is TRBJ2-1 and V is TRBV13, with 12 positions matching TRBD2. There are 15 residues in the CDR3. Germline V gives CDR1 PRHDT, CDR2 FYEKMQ (reference sequence). Trimming cost V 3 bases and J 8 bases; bases outside gene matches: 5. The CDR3 is CASSLTSGRGYEQFF. The DNA for the CDR3 is TGTGCCAGCAGCTTGACTAGCGGGAGAGGGTATGAGCAGTTCTTC.

In its sample, this clonotype was seen many times. The chain is built from TRBV28 and TRBJ2-7; a possible D gene is TRBD1 (5 bases). The ends were cut back, 5 bases at V and 3 bases at J, with 20 bases in the middle. CDR1 is MDHEN and CDR2 is SYDVKM in the germline V gene. CDR3 size: 16 residues. The CDR3 DNA reads as TGTGCCAGCAGTCCCTTACACAGGCTTCCTTTCTACGAGCAGTACTTC. This sequence encodes CASSPLHRLPFYEQYF.

To note about this clonotype: A read error is possible here, since a much larger clone lies one base away. The genes are TRBV6-5 and TRBJ1-2; tentative D call: TRBD1 (5 bases). Germline CDR1 and CDR2: MNHEY and SVGAGI. Trimming stripped 2 bases from V and 2 bases from J, with 15 bases between. There are 16 residues in the CDR3. The CDR3 loop reads CASSYPSVGGNYGYTF. The CDR3 DNA reads TGTGCCAGCAGTTACCCGTCCGTTGGGGGAAACTATGGCTACACCTTC.

This clonotype was seen many times. This chain uses TRBV7-8 with TRBJ1-4; no clear D. This CDR3 comprises 16 residues. The V gene lost 1 base and the J gene lost 1 base, with 10 bases spanning the gap. CDR1 SGHVS and CDR2 FQNEAQ come from the germline V gene. Here the CDR3 DNA reads TGTGCCAGCAGCTTAGGGCTGGGGAGAACTAATGAAAAACTGTTTTTT. It is translated as CASSLGLGRTNEKLFF.

This clonotype was detected many times. The CDR3 region has the DNA TGTGCCAGCAGCTTTTTAACAGGTTCTGACGAGCAGTACTTC. It translates to CASSFLTGSDEQYF. The genes are TRBV7-6 and TRBJ2-7; D might be TRBD1 (5 bases). Germline assignment: CDR1 SGHVS and CDR2 FNYEAQ. The V and J ends lost 3 bases and 5 bases respectively, with 14 bases between them. The CDR3 has 14 residues.

This clonotype was counted ten times or more. The V call is TRBV12-3 or TRBV12-4, the J call TRBJ2-7, with TRBD2 matching 9 bases. The CDR3 extends over 14 amino acids. The ends lost 4 bases at V and 3 bases at J; junction bases unmatched: 4. DNA of the CDR3: TGTGCCAGCAGTTATGCGGGAGGGCACTACGAGCAGTACTTC. Encoded protein: CASSYAGGHYEQYF.

The V gene is TRBV4-2, the J gene TRBJ2-3, with 15 bases matching TRBD2. The V segment lost 6 bases and the J segment 5 bases; nucleotides outside the gene matches: 9. Germline CDR1 LGHNA, CDR2 YNFKEQ. The CDR3 consists of 17 residues. CDR3 sequence (DNA): TGTGCCAGCAGAGGGACTAGCGGGGGGAACTTGGGAGATACGCAGTATTTT. It translates to CASRGTSGGNLGDTQYF.

The chain couples TRBV28 to TRBJ1-4; the match to TRBD1 covers 7 bases. The CDR3 loop spans 14 amino acids. CDR1 and CDR2 (germline): MDHEN, SYDVKM. The V gene end was trimmed by 3 bases and the J gene end by 3 bases; junction bases not matched to a gene: 1. The CDR3 spells CASSFRGANEKLFF. The CDR3 bases are TGTGCCAGCAGTTTCAGGGGGGCTAATGAAAAACTGTTTTTT.

This chain joins TRBV19 and TRBJ2-3; D might be TRBD2 (6 bases). This CDR3 spans 14 amino acids. V was pared by 4 bases and J by 4 bases, with 12 bases between. Germline V lookup: CDR1 LNHDA, CDR2 SQIVND (reference sequence). Here the CDR3 DNA reads TGTGCCAGTAGTAATAGCGGAACGGCAGATACGCAGTATTTT. Encoded protein: CASSNSGTADTQYF.

This clonotype has ten or more counts. The chain couples TRBV20-1 to TRBJ1-1; no reliable D call. Germline CDR1 DFQATT, CDR2 SNEGSKA (reference sequence). The CDR3 runs 14 residues. The CDR3 region is CTPGREVSHTEAFF. The CDR3, as DNA: TGCACCCCTGGGAGAGAAGTCTCGCACACTGAAGCTTTCTTT.

This clonotype has a count of ten or more. This chain joins TRBV2 and TRBJ2-5; tentatively, D is TRBD1 (6 bases). V was cut by 6 bases and J by 3 bases, with 11 bases left in between. The germline V gene encodes CDR1 SNHLY and CDR2 FYNNEI. The CDR3 covers 13 residues. In nucleotides, the CDR3 is TGTGCCAGCAGGGCAGGGGCTAAAGAGACCCAGTACTTC. Protein sequence: CASRAGAKETQYF. The variable domain in full, completed from reference TRBV2 and TRBJ2-5, reads EPEVTQTPSHQVTQMGQEVILRCVPISNHLYFYWYRQILGQKVEFLVSFYNNEISEKSEIFDDQFSVERPDGSNFTLKIRSTKLEDSAMYFCASRAGAKETQYFGPGTRLLVL.

This rearrangement joins TRBV28 to TRBJ1-2, with TRBD1 identical over 9 bases. Germline trimming cut 4 bases from V and 6 bases from J; bases unmatched to any gene: 9. The germline CDR1 and CDR2 sequences are MDHEN and SYDVKM. The CDR3 loop spans 15 amino acids. The CDR3 bases are TGTGCCAGCAGTTCCCCGGGACAGGGTATGGATGGCTACACCTTC. As protein: CASSSPGQGMDGYTF.

This clonotype was detected ten times or more. V is TRBV6-5 and J is TRBJ2-7; 8 nucleotides agree with TRBD2. V gave up 0 bases and J gave up 1 base; unmatched junction bases: 5. The germline gives CDR1 MNHEY, CDR2 SVGAGI. There are 16 residues in the CDR3. CDR3 protein: CASSYSTRGGSYEQYF. The DNA for the CDR3 is TGTGCCAGCAGTTACTCGACTCGGGGGGGTTCCTACGAGCAGTACTTC.

This clonotype has at least ten counts. This chain joins TRBV28 and TRBJ1-5, with a possible D match to TRBD1 (5 bases). The CDR3 is made up of 14 amino acids. V lost 2 bases, J lost 7 bases, and 12 bases lay in between. CDR1 and CDR2 from the germline V gene are MDHEN and SYDVKM. The CDR3 nucleotides are TGTGCCAGCAGTTTAAGGAGGGGTCAACAGCCCCAGCATTTT. Its protein product is CASSLRRGQQPQHF.

This clonotype was observed many times. For the CDR3, the DNA is TGTGCCAGCAGTCGGCGGGGCCTCGAAGAGACCCAGTACTTC. Translating gives CASSRRGLEETQYF. The chain carries TRBV2 and TRBJ2-5; TRBD2 is a possible D gene (6 bases). V was cut by 5 bases and J by 3 bases, with 13 bases left in between. The CDR3 is made up of 14 amino acids. The germline CDR1 and CDR2 sequences are SNHLY and FYNNEI.

The chain links TRBV29-1 to TRBJ1-1; no reliable D call. Trimming took off 5 bases at V and 1 base at J, with 11 bases between the two ends. CDR3 length: 13 residues. Germline-derived CDR1 and CDR2 are SQVTM and ANQGSEA. The CDR3 DNA is TGCAGCGTTTCCCGGATCACGAACACTGAAGCTTTCTTT. Protein: CSVSRITNTEAFF.

This clonotype came up many times. The genes are TRBV20-1 and TRBJ2-1; D may be TRBD2 (5 bases). V was trimmed by 3 bases and J by 0 bases, leaving 12 bases between them. CDR3 length: 15 residues. CDR1 and CDR2 (germline): DFQATT, SNEGSKA (reference sequence). The CDR3 coding sequence is TGCAGTGCTAGCGGACTTCAGAGCTCCTACAATGAGCAGTTCTTC. Translated, it gives CSASGLQSSYNEQFF.